The 29 T cell receptor beta chains in this list originate from one sample, sequenced in a study of CD8+CD57+ T cells in acquired aplastic anemia (dated by TCRdb to 2017 to 2018). Instrument on record: Illumina HiSeq 2000. Genomic DNA was used as template for profiling of TCR beta VDJ combinations and CDR3 sequences. TCRdb trimmed public reads at Q25 via fastp, called clones via MiXCR and kept in-frame beta chains. Each CDR3 protein appears once, grouped with its most common genes and DNA. The table for this sample lists about 160,000 distinct CDR3 sequences; around half of them were counted only once. Roughly 30% of the sample is held by the ten biggest clonotypes. Patients chosen for sequencing had shown expansion of CD8+CD57+ cells by flow cytometry. The sample was sorted CD4+, CD8+, or CD8+CD57+ T cells (not recorded which) from PBMCs. All receptors derive from a human donor with aplastic anemia.

This clonotype was seen many times. The genes are TRBV4-1 and TRBJ1-2, with TRBD1 matching over 8 bases. This CDR3 contains 18 residues. The trim removed 0 bases at V and 6 bases at J, leaving 15 bases unmatched. Germline V CDR1 and CDR2: MGHRA, YSYEKL. The CDR3 coding sequence is TGCGCCAGCAGCCAAGAGTTAAGTGGGGGGACAGGACCGCATGGCTACACCTTC. Protein product: CASSQELSGGTGPHGYTF.

The CDR3 loop reads CSARDLDRTDTQYF. CDR3 DNA sequence: TGCAGTGCTAGAGATCTGGACCGCACAGATACGCAGTATTTT. This rearrangement joins TRBV20-1 to TRBJ2-3, with D unclear. This CDR3 comprises 14 residues. CDR1 and CDR2 from the germline V gene are DFQATT and SNEGSKA (reference sequence). The V gene lost 0 bases and the J gene lost 1 base, with 8 bases spanning the gap.

The table lists this clonotype with a few counts. The rearrangement joins TRBV24-1 to TRBJ1-2; 8 nucleotides match TRBD1. Trimming took 6 bases from V and 3 from J; bases not matched to a gene: 8. CDR3 size: 15 residues. Germline CDR1 KGHDR, CDR2 SFDVKD. This CDR3 is CATSPAGDRHYGYTF. CDR3 DNA sequence: TGTGCCACCAGTCCCGCTGGGGACAGGCACTATGGCTACACCTTC.

V and J are TRBV7-2 and TRBJ1-4, with D unclear. CDR3 length equals 15 residues. Looked up from germline, CDR1 is SGHTA and CDR2 is FQGNSA. Trimming removed 0 bases at V and 7 bases at J, with 12 bases between. CDR3 nucleotides: TGTGCCAGCAGCTTAGCGGGGTCTCGGGGTGAAAAACTGTTTTTT. Residues: CASSLAGSRGEKLFF.

This clonotype was found many times. This sequence joins TRBV7-9 and TRBJ2-5; no clear D gene. Per the germline V gene, CDR1 is SEHNR and CDR2 is FQNEAQ (reference sequence). The CDR3 is 14 residues long. V lost 1 base to trimming and J lost 1 base, with 7 bases between them. For the CDR3, the DNA is TGTGCCAGCAGCTTAGGCAGTGGCCAAGAGACCCAGTACTTC. It is translated as CASSLGSGQETQYF.

This sequence joins TRBV20-1 and TRBJ1-2, with a weak D call TRBD1 (6 bases). CDR1 and CDR2 from the germline V gene are DFQATT and SNEGSKA (reference sequence). This CDR3 region has 13 residues. The V end was cut by 3 bases, the J end by 7 bases, with 15 bases between. The CDR3 DNA reads TGCAGTGCTAGGAGGGGGGGCGCAGTTGGCTACACCTTC. The encoded protein is CSARRGGAVGYTF.

Turning to this clonotype: Relative to the germline gene, one junction end is altered; a read error may explain this. The chain couples TRBV15 to TRBJ2-1; 9 nucleotides align to TRBD1. Germline V CDR1 and CDR2: LNHNV, YYDKDF (reference sequence). The CDR3 spans 15 residues. The CDR3 region is CPTSRADRGGDEQFF. The DNA of the CDR3 is TGTCCCACCAGCAGGGCGGACAGGGGAGGTGATGAGCAGTTCTTC.

Worth noting for this clonotype: A read error may be the cause here, since a much bigger clone is one base away. The chain joins TRBV7-2 to TRBJ1-1; D ambiguous. Germline lookup yields CDR1 SGHTA and CDR2 FQGNSA. This CDR3 contains 13 residues. The CDR3 here is CASSHGENTEAFF. CDR3 nucleotides: TGCGCCAGCAGCCACGGGGAGAACACTGAAGCTTTCTTT.

This clonotype was recorded at least ten times. The chain combines TRBV15 with TRBJ2-7; tentative D call: TRBD2 (5 bases). The ends were cut back, 5 bases at V and 2 bases at J, with 13 bases in the middle. This CDR3 has 14 residues. Germline CDR1 reads LNHNV; CDR2 reads YYDKDF (reference sequence). CDR3 loop: CATSVRAGTYEQYF. The CDR3 nucleotides read TGTGCCACCAGCGTGCGGGCGGGTACCTACGAGCAGTACTTC.

A few counts support this clonotype. The chain joins TRBV15 to TRBJ2-7, with D tentatively TRBD1 (6 bases). CDR1 LNHNV and CDR2 YYDKDF come from the germline V gene (reference sequence). The CDR3 contains 13 residues. V was pared by 5 bases and J by 3 bases, with 11 bases between. In DNA form, the CDR3 reads TGTGCCACCAGCGGGGGACACAACTACGAGCAGTACTTC. Translated: CATSGGHNYEQYF.

This clonotype was recorded at least ten times. This sequence joins TRBV9 and TRBJ1-1; unclear D gene. Trimming stripped 0 bases from V and 8 bases from J, with 8 bases between. This CDR3 has 12 amino acids. In germline, CDR1 is SGDLS, CDR2 YYNGEE. The CDR3 here is CASSVVGGEAFF. The CDR3 bases are TGTGCCAGCAGCGTAGTAGGCGGAGAAGCTTTCTTT.

In its sample, this clonotype was seen a few times. This chain uses TRBV25-1 with TRBJ1-6; D is unclear. Trimming shortened V by 0 bases and J by 7 bases, and 16 bases separated the two germline ends. Germline assignment: CDR1 MGHDK and CDR2 SYGVNS. The CDR3 is 17 amino acids. CDR3 nucleotides: TGTGCCAGCAGTGAATATTTAAGTCCTATGGGGAATTCACCCCTCCACTTT. Its protein is CASSEYLSPMGNSPLHF. Full variable domain (missing parts from reference TRBV25-1 and TRBJ1-6): EADIYQTPRYLVIGTGKKITLECSQTMGHDKMYWYQQDPGMELHLIHYSYGVNSTEKGDLSSESTVSRIRTEHFPLTLESARPSHTSQYLCASSEYLSPMGNSPLHFGNGTRLTVT.

This clonotype was counted ten times or more. This sequence joins TRBV12-3 or TRBV12-4 and TRBJ2-7, with 7 nucleotides matching TRBD2. The CDR3 has 14 residues. Germline trimming cut 3 bases from V and 5 bases from J; bases unmatched to any gene: 7. The chain's CDR3 is CASSLGRGRNEQYF. The DNA of the CDR3 is TGTGCCAGCAGTTTGGGGAGGGGTCGAAACGAGCAGTACTTC.

The rearrangement uses TRBV11-1 and TRBJ2-7; D call uncertain. The germline V and J ends were trimmed by 4 bases and 7 bases, with 14 bases remaining between them. The CDR3 has 13 amino acids. Germline CDR1 and CDR2: SGHAT and FQDESV (reference sequence). The CDR3, as DNA: TGTGCCAGCAGCTCGGGCCCGGAGAATGAGCAGTACTTC. Its translation is CASSSGPENEQYF.

This sequence joins TRBV20-1 and TRBJ2-3; 9 bases align to TRBD1. The CDR3 length is 14 residues. CDR1 DFQATT and CDR2 SNEGSKA come from the germline V gene (reference sequence). V dropped 6 bases and J dropped 2; count of bases not matched to a gene: 6. CDR3 in DNA: TGCAGTGCCAGACAGGGGGGGTACACAGATACGCAGTATTTT. Protein: CSARQGGYTDTQYF.

The chain couples TRBV20-1 to TRBJ2-7; D possibly corresponds to TRBD2 (6 bases). Trimming pared 6 bases from V and 1 base from J, leaving 19 bases between. CDR1 is DFQATT, CDR2 SNEGSKA, per germline (reference sequence). The CDR3 is 15 residues long. The CDR3 coding sequence is TGCAGTGCCGAGACCTTAGCGGTTACTTCCTACGAGCAGTACTTC. Amino acids: CSAETLAVTSYEQYF.

The rearrangement links TRBV27 to TRBJ2-3; D tentatively fits TRBD1 or TRBD2 (6 bases each). This CDR3 has 16 amino acids. Germline CDR1 is MNHEY and CDR2 is SMNVEV (reference sequence). Trimming removed 3 bases at V and 4 bases at J, with 17 bases between. The CDR3 coding sequence is TGTGCCAGCAGTTTTGCGCCCGGGGGCAGACCAGATACGCAGTATTTT. Its protein is CASSFAPGGRPDTQYF.

In DNA form, the CDR3 reads TGCAGCGTTTCCTGGGGAGGCTCCTACGAGCAGTACTTC. The encoded protein is CSVSWGGSYEQYF. V usage is TRBV29-1 and J usage is TRBJ2-7; D might be TRBD2 (6 bases). Germline values: CDR1 SQVTM, CDR2 ANQGSEA. The CDR3 sequence is 13 residues long. Trimming removed 5 bases at V and 0 bases at J, with 11 bases between.

CDR3 protein: CSVDEAGVNYGYTF. CDR3 DNA: TGCAGCGTTGATGAGGCAGGAGTTAACTATGGCTACACCTTC. The rearrangement joins TRBV29-1 to TRBJ1-2; D ambiguous. V lost 3 bases, J lost 1 base, and 12 bases lay in between. The germline V gene has CDR1 SQVTM and CDR2 ANQGSEA. There are 14 residues in the CDR3.

In its sample, this clonotype was seen once. Just one base apart from a much larger clone, this may be a read error. The chain joins TRBV3-1 to TRBJ2-7; 10 nucleotides match TRBD2. The germline CDR1 and CDR2 sequences are LGHDT and YNNKEL (reference sequence). Trimming cost V 1 base and J 5 bases; bases outside gene matches: 5. The CDR3 loop spans 15 amino acids. CDR3 DNA: TGTGCCAGCAGCCAAGGCTGGCTAGCGGGAGACGAGCAGTACTTC. Translating it yields CASSQGWLAGDEQYF.

This clonotype was observed many times. This chain uses TRBV13 with TRBJ2-7; the D is unclear. The germline V gene encodes CDR1 PRHDT and CDR2 FYEKMQ (reference sequence). Trimming removed 5 bases at V and 2 bases at J, with 10 bases between. CDR3 length: 13 residues. In DNA, the CDR3 is TGTGCCAGCAGCCTGGGGAAACCCTACGAGCAGTACTTC. Its translation is CASSLGKPYEQYF.

The chain joins TRBV13 to TRBJ2-1; D call uncertain. This CDR3 comprises 12 residues. CDR1 and CDR2 from the germline V gene are PRHDT and FYEKMQ (reference sequence). Deletions cut 3 bases from V and 9 bases from J, with 9 bases between. CDR3 nucleotides: TGTGCCAGCAGCTTGCACTCTGGTGAGCAGTTCTTC. It specifies CASSLHSGEQFF.

The chain links TRBV10-3 to TRBJ2-1; 7 bases agree with TRBD2. The CDR3 extends over 13 amino acids. Germline V gene sequence: CDR1 ENHRY, CDR2 SYGVKD. Germline trimming cut 10 bases from V and 7 bases from J; bases unmatched to any gene: 10. The CDR3 DNA follows: TGTGCCAGCCACGGACTAGTTACGAATGAGCAGTTCTTC. Translated, it gives CASHGLVTNEQFF.

This clonotype was seen more than once but under ten times. The J gene is TRBJ2-7, the V gene TRBV14, with D perhaps TRBD1 or TRBD2 (6 bases each). Trimming pared 4 bases from V and 6 bases from J, leaving 16 bases between. The CDR3 runs to 14 residues. Germline CDR1 is SGHDN and CDR2 is FVKESK. CDR3 DNA: TGTGCCAGCAGCCTCCAACTCAGGGGAGGCGAGCAGTACTTC. The encoded protein is CASSLQLRGGEQYF.

Concerning this clonotype itself: The junction does not match germline at one end; this may be a read error. The V and J genes are TRBV19 and TRBJ1-5; 12 nucleotides align to TRBD1. Germline values: CDR1 LNHDA, CDR2 SQIVND (reference sequence). This CDR3 region has 16 residues. Here the CDR3 DNA reads TGTGCCGGTAGTACCCCCGGGACAGGGGGCTTTCGGCCCCAGCATTTT. It codes for CAGSTPGTGGFRPQHF. The variable domain in full, with the rest retrieved from reference TRBV19 and TRBJ1-5, is DGGITQSPKYLFRKEGQNVTLSCEQNLNHDAMYWYRQDPGQGLRLIYYSQIVNDFQKGDIAEGYSVSREKKESFPLTVTSAQKNPTAFYLCAGSTPGTGGFRPQHFGDGTRLSIL.

This clonotype was seen many times. The chain recombines TRBV5-6 with TRBJ2-1, with 8 bases that match TRBD1. The junction had 5 bases not matched to a gene; V was cut back by 8 bases and J by 7 bases. Germline CDR1 and CDR2: SGHDT and YYEEEE. The CDR3 has 12 residues. CDR3 nucleotides: TGTGCCAGTGAGACAGGGGAGAATGAGCAGTTCTTC. Translating gives CASETGENEQFF.

This clonotype was observed a handful of times. This chain's CDR3 is CARIEVGTEAFF. DNA of the CDR3: TGTGCCCGGATCGAGGTGGGCACTGAAGCTTTCTTT. The rearrangement joins TRBV30 to TRBJ1-1; D unresolved. The germline V and J ends were trimmed by 8 bases and 4 bases, with 14 bases remaining between them. This CDR3 contains 12 residues. Per germline, CDR1 GTSNPN and CDR2 SVGIG (reference sequence).

The chain uses TRBV7-2 and TRBJ1-5; 8 nucleotides agree with TRBD1. CDR3 length: 15 amino acids. V lost 5 bases and J lost 7; bases outside the gene matches: 10. Per germline, CDR1 SGHTA and CDR2 FQGNSA. CDR3: CASSRSGQGGQPQHF. DNA of the CDR3: TGTGCCAGCAGCCGATCAGGACAGGGTGGCCAGCCCCAGCATTTT.

This chain uses TRBV24-1 with TRBJ1-1; 7 nucleotides agree with TRBD1. Looked up from germline, CDR1 is KGHDR and CDR2 is SFDVKD. This CDR3 contains 11 residues. The CDR3 DNA is TGTGCGACAGGGTATAACACTGAAGCTTTCTTT. Translation gives CATGYNTEAFF.